What follows are 5 T cell receptor beta chains derived from one specimen sequenced in a study of shared clonotypes between healthy human individuals (dated by TCRdb to the early 2020s). The library came from the immunoSEQ multiplex PCR assay. TCRdb obtained this table from immuneACCESS and retained in-frame rearrangements with V and J assigned. These tables miss some clones; where compared with another copy, unresolved V genes account for less than half of the shortfall, and the remainder is unexplained. The sample data list more than 2,000,000 clones, and 90% to 95% of these were observed just once. About 0.41% of the sample is in the top ten clones. The sequencing input was naive CD4+ T cells from PBMCs. Taken with the paper, the label for cell subset or site translates to: CD45RA+ positively selected. Receptors were obtained from a man between 18 and 29 years old in good health. Some clones in this sample may be carry-over from other donors' samples.

The chain carries TRBV2 and TRBJ1-1; D call uncertain. Per germline, CDR1 SNHLY and CDR2 FYNNEI. V was shortened by 2 bases and J by 1 base, with 11 bases between the two germline ends. This CDR3 is built from 15 residues. For the CDR3, the DNA is TGTGCCAGCAGTGAAAATGAGAGGAGGAACACTGAAGCTTTCTTT. This translates into CASSENERRNTEAFF.

This chain links TRBV28 with TRBJ1-5, with 7 bases aligning to TRBD1. CDR1 MDHEN and CDR2 SYDVKM come from the germline V gene. This CDR3 comprises 16 residues. Germline trimming cut 1 base from V and 4 bases from J; bases unmatched to any gene: 7. The CDR3: CASSLLDTGVNQPQHF. CDR3 DNA: TGTGCCAGCAGTTTATTAGATACAGGGGTAAATCAGCCCCAGCATTTT.

This chain joins TRBV9 and TRBJ1-1; maybe TRBD1 (5 bases). Trimming shortened V by 3 bases and J by 1 base, and 10 bases separated the two germline ends. The CDR3 consists of 14 residues. CDR1 is SGDLS, CDR2 YYNGEE, per germline. The chain's CDR3 is CASSGGLSNTEAFF. CDR3 bases: TGTGCCAGCAGCGGGGGACTGTCGAACACTGAAGCTTTCTTT.

This sequence joins TRBV7-2 and TRBJ2-1, with D tentatively TRBD2 (5 bases). Germline values: CDR1 SGHTA, CDR2 FQGNSA. With 5 bases removed from V and 5 bases from J, the gap between germline ends came to 13 bases. This CDR3 region has 14 residues. In nucleotides, the CDR3 is TGTGCCAGCAGCCCTTACCGGGGAAACAATGAGCAGTTCTTC. Translation: CASSPYRGNNEQFF.

J is TRBJ2-5 and V is TRBV5-1; the D call may be TRBD1 or TRBD2 (5 bases each). This CDR3 comprises 16 residues. Trimming took off 3 bases at V and 1 base at J, with 16 bases between the two ends. Germline values: CDR1 SGHRS, CDR2 YFSETQ. The DNA for the CDR3 is TGCGCCAGCAGCTCCGTGGGGGTCGGGGTCCAAGAGACCCAGTACTTC. It is translated as CASSSVGVGVQETQYF.